What follows are 7 T cell receptor beta chains derived from one specimen sequenced in a study of blood T cell repertoires in COVID-19. Repertoires were generated with immunoSEQ multiplex PCR, while TCRdb's copy carries only in-frame clones and drops some. Of about 260,000 clones listed, approximately 90% are singletons. Sequencing was done on a sample of peripheral blood. These receptors were taken from a woman in her 50s who had recovered from COVID-19.

The gene calls are TRBV20-1 and TRBJ2-5, with D possibly matching TRBD1 (7 bases). The germline CDR1 and CDR2 sequences are DFQATT and SNEGSKA (reference sequence). CDR3 length equals 15 residues. Trimming stripped 3 bases from V and 5 bases from J, with 19 bases between. The chain's CDR3 is CSASRRQGGGETQYF. The DNA for the CDR3 is TGCAGTGCTAGTCGCCGACAGGGTGGGGGGGAGACCCAGTACTTC.

This clone was seen only once. The chain combines TRBV5-4 with TRBJ2-3; 10 nucleotides match TRBD1. The V and J ends lost 4 bases and 4 bases, in that order; junction bases with no gene match: 6. The CDR3 contains 15 residues. Germline V CDR1 and CDR2: SGHNT, YYREEE (reference sequence). The CDR3 sequence: CASSPGQGGPDTQYF. The CDR3 region has the DNA TGTGCCAGCAGCCCCGGACAGGGGGGCCCAGATACGCAGTATTTT.

CDR3 loop: CASSSDGTSTNEKLFF. The CDR3 nucleotides are TGTGCCAGCAGCTCGGACGGGACTTCAACTAATGAAAAACTGTTTTTT. The V gene is TRBV5-4, the J gene TRBJ1-4, with D possibly matching TRBD1 (5 bases). Trimming stripped 3 bases from V and 0 bases from J, with 12 bases between. This CDR3 is built from 16 residues. Germline CDR1 is SGHNT and CDR2 is YYREEE (reference sequence).

The chain carries TRBV5-1 and TRBJ1-1; TRBD1 matches at 8 bases. V was pared by 3 bases and J by 1 base, with 2 bases of the junction left unmatched. CDR1 and CDR2 (germline): SGHRS, YFSETQ. The CDR3 has 14 amino acids. The DNA for the CDR3 is TGCGCCAGCAGCTCGGGGACAGGGAACACTGAAGCTTTCTTT. Translating gives CASSSGTGNTEAFF.

This sequence joins TRBV5-6 and TRBJ2-3; tentative D call: TRBD1 (8 bases). The V gene lost 5 bases and the J gene lost 8 bases, with 15 bases spanning the gap. The CDR3 has 13 residues. CDR1 and CDR2 from the germline V gene are SGHDT and YYEEEE. The CDR3 DNA reads TGTGCCAGCAGTCGACAGGGGAGGGGTACGCAGTATTTT. This codes for CASSRQGRGTQYF.

This sequence joins TRBV9 and TRBJ2-2; 7 nucleotides match TRBD1. Germline assignment: CDR1 SGDLS and CDR2 YYNGEE. This CDR3 has 16 amino acids. The trim removed 0 bases at V and 4 bases at J, leaving 6 bases unmatched. CDR3 DNA sequence: TGTGCCAGCAGCGTAGGGCCGCCAGGGGGCACCGGGGAGCTGTTTTTT. As protein: CASSVGPPGGTGELFF.

The chain couples TRBV28 to TRBJ1-2; 7 nucleotides line up with TRBD1. Germline V lookup: CDR1 MDHEN, CDR2 SYDVKM. The CDR3 extends over 16 amino acids. Trimming at V came to 2 bases and at J to 3 bases, leaving 9 bases not matched to a gene. The CDR3 spells CASSLLREGADYGYTF. Written as DNA, the CDR3 is TGTGCCAGCAGTTTACTTCGGGAGGGGGCTGACTATGGCTACACCTTC.